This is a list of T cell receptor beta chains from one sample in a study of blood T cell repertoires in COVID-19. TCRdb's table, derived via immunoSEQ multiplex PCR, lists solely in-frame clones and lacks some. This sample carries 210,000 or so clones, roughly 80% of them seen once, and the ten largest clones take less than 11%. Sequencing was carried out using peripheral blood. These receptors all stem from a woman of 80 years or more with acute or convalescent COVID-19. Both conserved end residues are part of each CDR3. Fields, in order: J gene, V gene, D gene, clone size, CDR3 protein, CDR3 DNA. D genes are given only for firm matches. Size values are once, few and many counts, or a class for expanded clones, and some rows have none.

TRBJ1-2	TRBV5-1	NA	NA	CASSLEDRSTGYTF	TGCGCCAGCAGCTTAGAGGACAGATCAACAGGCTACACCTTC
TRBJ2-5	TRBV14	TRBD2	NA	CASSQGSGELQETQYF	TGTGCCAGCAGCCAGGGTAGCGGGGAGTTACAAGAGACCCAGTACTTC
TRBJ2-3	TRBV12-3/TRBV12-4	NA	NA	CASSFFPDTQYF	TGTGCCAGCAGTTTCTTTCCAGATACGCAGTATTTT
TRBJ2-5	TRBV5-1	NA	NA	CASSSDWAGETQYF	TGCGCCAGCAGCTCGGACTGGGCGGGAGAGACCCAGTACTTC
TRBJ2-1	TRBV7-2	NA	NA	CASKTGTPSYNEQFF	TGTGCCAGCAAGACCGGGACTCCCTCCTACAATGAGCAGTTCTTC
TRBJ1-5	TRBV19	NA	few	CASTLGAQGRDQPQHF	TGTGCCAGTACCCTAGGGGCACAGGGTCGAGATCAGCCCCAGCATTTT
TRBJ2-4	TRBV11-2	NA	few	CASIEPRGSPKNIQYF	TGTGCCAGCATCGAGCCAAGGGGTTCCCCCAAAAACATTCAGTACTTC
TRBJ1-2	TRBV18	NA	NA	CASSPGQSNYGYTF	TGTGCCAGCTCACCAGGACAGAGTAACTATGGCTACACCTTC
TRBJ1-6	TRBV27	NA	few	CASSLSLALSPLHF	TGTGCCAGCAGTTTATCGTTAGCACTTTCACCCCTCCACTTT
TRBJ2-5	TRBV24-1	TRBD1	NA	CATSDWTGQETQYF	TGTGCCACCAGTGATTGGACAGGCCAAGAGACCCAGTACTTC
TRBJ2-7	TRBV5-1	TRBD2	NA	CASSGGLAGLRPYEQYF	TGCGCCAGCAGCGGGGGACTAGCGGGGCTCCGTCCCTACGAGCAGTACTTC
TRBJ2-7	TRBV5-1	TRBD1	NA	CASSSDRIYEQYF	TGCGCCAGCAGCTCGGACAGGATCTACGAGCAGTACTTC
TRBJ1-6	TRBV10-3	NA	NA	CAISDNSPLHF	TGTGCCATCAGTGACAATTCCCCCCTCCACTTT
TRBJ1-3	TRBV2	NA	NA	CACLPSSGNTIYF	TGTGCCTGCCTGCCGAGCTCTGGAAACACCATATATTTT
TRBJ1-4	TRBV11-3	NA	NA	CASSLGAANEKLFF	TGTGCCAGCAGCTTGGGGGCCGCAAATGAAAAACTGTTTTTT
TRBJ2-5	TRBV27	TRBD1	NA	CASSPNPRGRQETQYF	TGTGCCAGCAGTCCCAACCCCAGGGGGAGACAAGAGACCCAGTACTTC
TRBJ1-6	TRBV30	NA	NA	CAWRNRDGSSYNSPLHF	TGTGCCTGGAGAAACCGGGACGGGAGCTCCTATAATTCACCCCTCCACTTT
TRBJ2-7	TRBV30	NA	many	CAWKSSYEQYF	TGTGCCTGGAAGAGTTCCTACGAGCAGTACTTC
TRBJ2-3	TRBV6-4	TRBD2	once	CASSATSGGDTQYF	TGTGCCAGCAGCGCTACTAGCGGGGGTGATACGCAGTATTTT
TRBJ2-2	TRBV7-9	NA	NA	CASRGGSSNTGELFF	TGTGCCAGCAGGGGGGGATCTTCGAACACCGGGGAGCTGTTTTTT
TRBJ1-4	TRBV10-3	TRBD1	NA	CAISEGTGDLGEKLFF	TGTGCCATCAGTGAAGGGACAGGGGATCTAGGTGAAAAACTGTTTTTT
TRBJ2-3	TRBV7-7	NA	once	CASSLSLDTFTDTQYF	TGTGCTAGCAGCTTAAGTTTGGACACATTCACAGATACGCAGTATTTT
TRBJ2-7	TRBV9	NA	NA	CASSTTSSSEQYF	TGTGCCAGCAGCACTACTTCTTCTTCCGAGCAGTACTTC
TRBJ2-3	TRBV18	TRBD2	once	CASSWERGMGDTQYF	TGTGCCAGCTCCTGGGAGCGGGGGATGGGCGATACGCAGTATTTT
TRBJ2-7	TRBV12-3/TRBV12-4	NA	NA	CASSSVGYEQYF	TGTGCCAGCAGTTCAGTTGGCTACGAGCAGTACTTC
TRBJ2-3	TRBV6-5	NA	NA	CASKLAGSDTQYF	TGTGCCAGCAAGCTAGCTGGGTCGGATACGCAGTATTTT
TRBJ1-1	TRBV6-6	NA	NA	CASSYPTGNTEAFF	TGTGCCAGCAGTTACCCCACCGGGAACACTGAAGCTTTCTTT
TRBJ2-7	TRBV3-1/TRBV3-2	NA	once	CASSSRALGEQYF	TGTGCCAGCAGCAGCAGGGCTTTGGGGGAGCAGTACTTC
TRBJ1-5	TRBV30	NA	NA	CAWTPVGGDQPQHF	TGTGCCTGGACACCGGTGGGCGGGGATCAGCCCCAGCATTTT
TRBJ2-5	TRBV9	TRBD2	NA	CASSSSAGVQETQYF	TGTGCCAGCAGCTCCTCGGCGGGGGTCCAAGAGACCCAGTACTTC
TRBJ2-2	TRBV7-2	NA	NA	CASSLNQAINTGELFF	TGTGCCAGCAGCTTAAACCAGGCAATCAACACCGGGGAGCTGTTTTTT
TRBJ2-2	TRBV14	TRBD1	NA	CASSQIGTANTGELFF	TGTGCCAGCAGCCAAATAGGGACAGCGAACACCGGGGAGCTGTTTTTT
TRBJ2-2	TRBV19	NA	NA	CASSTGARDTGELFF	TGTGCCAGTAGTACAGGGGCCAGGGACACCGGGGAGCTGTTTTTT
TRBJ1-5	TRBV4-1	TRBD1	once	CASSHFGTDSNQPQHF	TGCGCCAGCAGCCACTTTGGGACAGATAGCAATCAGCCCCAGCATTTT
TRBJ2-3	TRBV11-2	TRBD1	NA	CASSLDWGTGSDTQYF	TGTGCCAGCAGCTTAGACTGGGGGACAGGCTCCGATACGCAGTATTTT
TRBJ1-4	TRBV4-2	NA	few	CASSQLLEANEKLFF	TGTGCCAGCAGCCAGCTTCTCGAGGCTAATGAAAAACTGTTTTTT
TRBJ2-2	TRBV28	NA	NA	CASSLRGLSKVGELFF	TGTGCCAGCAGTTTACGCGGTTTGAGCAAGGTCGGGGAGCTGTTTTTT
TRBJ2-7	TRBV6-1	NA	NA	CASSEANRVYEQYF	TGTGCCAGCAGTGAAGCAAACAGGGTCTACGAGCAGTACTTC
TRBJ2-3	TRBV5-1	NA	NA	CASSFSLDTDTQYF	TGCGCCAGCAGCTTTAGCTTGGATACAGATACGCAGTATTTT
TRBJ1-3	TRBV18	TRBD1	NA	CASSPRDRGSGNTIYF	TGTGCCAGCTCACCCCGCGACAGGGGGTCTGGAAACACCATATATTTT
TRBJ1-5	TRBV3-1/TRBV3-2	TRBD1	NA	CASSPNGQGAGQPQHF	TGTGCCAGCAGCCCCAACGGACAGGGGGCGGGTCAGCCCCAGCATTTT
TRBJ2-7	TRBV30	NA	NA	CAWSVGVTYEQYF	TGTGCCTGGAGTGTCGGGGTTACCTACGAGCAGTACTTC
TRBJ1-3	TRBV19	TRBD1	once	CASSSGQGHRNTIYF	TGTGCCAGTAGTTCGGGACAGGGACATCGAAACACCATATATTTT
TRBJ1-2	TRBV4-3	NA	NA	CASSQVGGYDYGYTF	TGCGCCAGCAGCCAAGTTGGAGGGTATGACTATGGCTACACCTTC
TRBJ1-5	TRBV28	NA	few	CASRPQGTNQPQHF	TGTGCCAGCAGGCCCCAGGGGACCAATCAGCCCCAGCATTTT
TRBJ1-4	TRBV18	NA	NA	CASSPLGRGPLNEKLFF	TGTGCCAGCTCACCATTGGGCAGGGGCCCCTTGAATGAAAAACTGTTTTTT
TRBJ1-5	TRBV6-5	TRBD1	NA	CASSYRGGNQPQHF	TGTGCCAGCAGCTACAGGGGTGGCAATCAGCCCCAGCATTTT
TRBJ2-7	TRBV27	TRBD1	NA	CASSNRDSSYEQYF	TGTGCCAGCAGCAACCGGGACAGCTCCTACGAGCAGTACTTC
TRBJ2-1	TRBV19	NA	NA	CASTVGDSSYNEQFF	TGTGCCAGTACTGTAGGCGACAGCTCCTACAATGAGCAGTTCTTC
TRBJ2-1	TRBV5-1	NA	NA	CASTPRVQEGYNEQFF	TGCGCCAGCACACCGCGCGTACAGGAGGGGTACAATGAGCAGTTCTTC
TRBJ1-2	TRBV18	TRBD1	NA	CASSHGTEANYGYTF	TGTGCCAGCTCCCACGGGACAGAAGCTAACTATGGCTACACCTTC
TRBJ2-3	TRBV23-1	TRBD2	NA	CASSQSISGGSTDTQYF	TGCGCCAGCAGTCAATCGATCAGCGGGGGTAGCACAGATACGCAGTATTTT
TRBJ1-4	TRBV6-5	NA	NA	CASSYEGGRTEKLFF	TGTGCCAGCAGTTACGAAGGGGGACGTACCGAAAAACTGTTTTTT